The T cell receptor beta chain under discussion was sequenced for a study of T cell repertoires in cytomegalovirus infection. General study results and limits: CMV-specific TCR beta clonotypes restricted by HLA-C were the ones dominating the ex vivo response.

Via MiXCR, TCRdb re-called the reads, giving one row per CDR3 protein. The profile covers 150,000 to 200,000 distinct CDR3 sequences, with approximately 17% appearing a single time and 15% to 20% taken by the ten largest. A note on this clonotype: What it binds is not known. A much larger clone differs from this one at a single base, so this may be a read error.

The sample taken for sequencing was CD8+ T cells from PBMCs. The source is a human donor in good health (CMV status not recorded). Some clones in this sample may be carry-over from other donors' samples.

The CDR3 sequence is CASSSLEGGTNEKLFF. CDR3 nucleotides: TGTGCCAGCAGTTCCCTGGAGGGAGGAACTAATGAAAAACTGTTTTTT. V and J are TRBV28 and TRBJ1-4, with D unclear. Germline CDR1 and CDR2: MDHEN and SYDVKM. V dropped 4 bases and J dropped 1 base, with 13 bases sitting between them. This CDR3 region has 16 residues.